This T cell receptor beta chain appears in the sequencing data of a study of OX40 agonist ivuxolimab in advanced cancers. Describing the broader study: The costimulatory receptor OX40 (CD134) was targeted by ivuxolimab, a fully human IgG2 agonistic monoclonal antibody. Intravenous ivuxolimab was administered to patients every 2 weeks at six dose levels: 0.01, 0.1, 0.3, 1.5, 3 and 10 mg/kg. Of the approximately 54 patients in dose escalation, approximately 20 had hepatocellular carcinoma, around 15 had melanoma, 9 had renal cell carcinoma and 9 had head and neck cancer. The dose-escalation cohort was around 84% male with a mean age of about 60 years, ranging from about 20 to 85. Three dose-escalation patients achieved partial responses, one with hepatocellular carcinoma and two with cutaneous melanoma. Prior anti-PD-1, anti-PD-L1 or anti-CTLA-4 therapy was permitted, and checkpoint inhibitors had been received by about 36% of dose-escalation patients. Peripheral TCRbeta sequencing aimed to test whether ivuxolimab altered TCR sequence diversity and caused clonal T-cell expansion. The paper reports the monotherapy dose-escalation portion (N ≈ 50 patients) of the phase I ivuxolimab trial. Overall results and qualifications from the work: The antigen specificity of the peripheral T cells that underwent clonal expansion was not determined. Clonal expansion of both CD4+ and CD8+ blood T cells was observed from baseline to week 6 at doses 0.1 to 3.0 mg/kg. After ivuxolimab, expanded clones were on average more numerous among CD8+ T cells than among CD4+ T cells. Low levels of normalized T-cell clonal expansion were also seen in some patients who did not respond. In the 0.1-3.0 mg/kg groups, partial responders were among the patients with the lowest normalized peripheral clonal expansion, particularly in CD8+ T cells.

Genomic DNA was extracted from sorted cells for sequencing of the TCRbeta CDR3 region. TCRbeta CDR3 regions were sequenced using the immunoSEQ Assay. TCRdb mirrors the immuneACCESS table, restricted to in-frame sequences. Some clones are absent from its copies; in checked studies, under half trace to an unresolved V gene, and the reason for the others is unknown. The sample data list tens of thousands of clones, and around 90% of these were observed just once. The ten top clones hold 0.67% of the sample. The V end gives up 2 bases and the J end 9 bases, leaving 15 bases in the junction not matched to a gene. From the cysteine up to the phenylalanine, the CDR3 has a length of 18 residues. Only the CDR3 portion is preserved as DNA: 54 bases, with reading frame beginning at the first base. CDR1 and CDR2 are read off the germline V gene as SGDLS and YYNGEE. The trial excluded patients who had a history of autoimmune disease or were on systemic immunosuppression. Peripheral blood for TCR sequencing was drawn from every dose cohort at baseline, at cycle 4 day 1 and at cycle 7 day 1. Samples were obtained from an open-label, multicenter, first-in-human phase I dose-escalation trial of ivuxolimab. Adults with locally advanced or metastatic melanoma, renal cell carcinoma, hepatocellular carcinoma or head and neck squamous cell carcinoma were enrolled in the trial. Before TCR sequencing, CD4+ and CD8+ T cells were separately sorted from peripheral blood.

This clone appeared once. It lacks a known antigen. No qualities accompany the bases; no much larger clone lies one base away. The specimen comprised CD4+ or CD8+ T cells sorted from blood, sampled in a trial of the OX40 agonist ivuxolimab. Rearrangement joined TRBV9 to TRBJ2-1; the junction holds 12 bases that match TRBD2. The source of this sequence is an adult with an advanced solid tumor such as melanoma, head and neck, liver or kidney cancer. The CDR3 reads as follows: CASSVETPGTSGLSEQFF. The DNA reads as follows: TGTGCCAGCAGCGTCGAAACCCCCGGGACTAGCGGGTTGAGTGAGCAGTTCTTC.